This T cell receptor (beta chain) was documented in a study of blood T cell repertoires in COVID-19. Study-level background: The United States, Italy and Spain supplied acute and convalescent COVID-19 samples. PBMCs, B-cell-depleted T cells, or T cells provided the cDNA or gDNA that made up the material.

The ends lost 6 bases at V and 3 bases at J; junction bases unmatched: 9. CDR3 size: 15 residues. Germline lookup yields CDR1 SEHNR and CDR2 FQNEAQ (reference sequence). As processed by the authors: It was from reference gene primer amplification that nucleated cell counts were estimated. Clones were sequenced by immunoSEQ multiplex PCR, and TCRdb holds only the in-frame ones, with some missing. The V and J calls and clone size come from that table; D and trimming were worked out from the DNA. Altogether around 300,000 clones are present, 85% to 90% being singletons, with the ten largest covering roughly 15%.

V and J are TRBV7-9 and TRBJ1-1, with 8 bases aligning to TRBD1. Material: peripheral blood. This receptor was identified in a human donor in a cohort sampled during active COVID-19. CDR3 in DNA: TGTGCCAGCAGTCGTCAGGGGGCAAGGGACACTGAAGCTTTCTTT. This gives the protein CASSRQGARDTEAFF.